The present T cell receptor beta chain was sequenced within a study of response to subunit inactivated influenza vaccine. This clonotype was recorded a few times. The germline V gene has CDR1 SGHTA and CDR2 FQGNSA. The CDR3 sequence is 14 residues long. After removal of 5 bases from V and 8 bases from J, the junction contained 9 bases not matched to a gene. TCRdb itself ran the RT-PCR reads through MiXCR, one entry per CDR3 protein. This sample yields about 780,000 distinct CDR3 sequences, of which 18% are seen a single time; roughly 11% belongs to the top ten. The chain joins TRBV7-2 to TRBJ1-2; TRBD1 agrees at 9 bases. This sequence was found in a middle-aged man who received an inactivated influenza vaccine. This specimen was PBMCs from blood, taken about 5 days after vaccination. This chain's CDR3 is CASSPRQGGRGYTF. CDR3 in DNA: TGTGCCAGCAGCCCTCGACAGGGGGGCAGGGGCTACACCTTC.